These 8 T cell receptor beta chains share one sample of origin, sequenced in a study of cytomegalovirus exposure and HLA in healthy donors. PCR was performed using 60 Vbeta and 13 Jbeta primers. The data were produced by immunoSEQ multiplex PCR, yet TCRdb's version contains in-frame clones alone and is incomplete. This sample's table reports about 51,000 clones. Material for sequencing was PBMCs. These receptors all come from a female donor in good health and CMV-seronegative.

Written as DNA, the CDR3 is TGTGCCAGTACCACACTTCAGGGGATGAACACTGAAGCTTTCTTT. The encoded protein is CASTTLQGMNTEAFF. This sequence joins TRBV19 and TRBJ1-1, with D possibly being TRBD1 (6 bases). This CDR3 is built from 15 residues. V lost 7 bases, J lost 0 bases, and 15 bases lay in between. Germline V gene lookup returns CDR1 LNHDA and CDR2 SQIVND (reference sequence).

The chain has TRBV4-2 and TRBJ2-2; weak D call: TRBD2 (6 bases). The germline V gene encodes CDR1 LGHNA and CDR2 YNFKEQ. V was cut by 7 bases and J by 5 bases, with 14 bases left in between. The CDR3 totals 14 residues. Here the CDR3 reads CASIKLGGTGELFF. CDR3 nucleotides: TGTGCCAGCATAAAACTCGGGGGAACCGGGGAGCTGTTTTTT.

The chain employs TRBV30 and TRBJ1-2; TRBD1 might be the D (5 bases). The germline V and J ends were trimmed by 1 base and 4 bases, with 10 bases remaining between them. Looked up from germline, CDR1 is GTSNPN and CDR2 is SVGIG (reference sequence). CDR3 length: 13 residues. The CDR3 DNA follows: TGTGCCTGGAGTGGCAGGGCCAGCTATGGCTACACCTTC. Its translation is CAWSGRASYGYTF. The full variable domain, in which reference TRBV30 and TRBJ1-2 provide the parts outside the CDR3, is SQTIHQWPATLVQPVGSPLSLECTVEGTSNPNLYWYRQAAGRGLQLLFYSVGIGQISSEVPQNLSASRPQDRQFILSSKKLLLSDSGFYLCAWSGRASYGYTFGSGTRLTVV.

The V call is TRBV29-1, the J call TRBJ2-1; the match to TRBD1 covers 10 bases. This CDR3 has 13 residues. Germline-derived CDR1 and CDR2 are SQVTM and ANQGSEA. With 3 bases clipped from V and 9 bases from J, the junction kept 5 bases outside the gene matches. The CDR3 region is CSVEGQGQVEQFF. CDR3 DNA sequence: TGCAGCGTTGAGGGACAGGGGCAGGTTGAGCAGTTCTTC.

The chain has TRBV4-2 and TRBJ2-3, with TRBD2 matching 11 bases. The length of the CDR3 is 19 residues. Germline V gives CDR1 LGHNA, CDR2 YNFKEQ. The J segment lost 2 bases and the V segment lost 0 bases, leaving 10 bases of the junction unmatched. CDR3: CASSQDRGLAGGPTDTQYF. In DNA form, the CDR3 reads TGTGCCAGCAGCCAAGATAGAGGGCTAGCGGGAGGCCCCACAGATACGCAGTATTTT.

This chain uses TRBV5-1 with TRBJ2-3; TRBD2 aligns across 8 bases. Germline values: CDR1 SGHRS, CDR2 YFSETQ. CDR3 length: 16 residues. Trimming removed 4 bases from V and 1 base from J; junction bases left unmatched: 8. The CDR3 spells CASSPLAGRGTDTQYF. In DNA, the CDR3 is TGCGCCAGCAGCCCATTAGCGGGGAGAGGCACAGATACGCAGTATTTT.

V gene TRBV11-1 combines with J gene TRBJ2-1, with TRBD2 as a possible D gene (5 bases). The CDR3 totals 14 residues. The germline CDR1 and CDR2 sequences are SGHAT and FQDESV (reference sequence). Deletions cut 2 bases from V and 0 bases from J, with 5 bases between. The DNA for the CDR3 is TGTGCCAGCAGCTTAACTAGCTCCTACAATGAGCAGTTCTTC. Protein sequence: CASSLTSSYNEQFF.

The chain combines TRBV5-1 with TRBJ2-1; 7 nucleotides match TRBD2. Per germline, CDR1 SGHRS and CDR2 YFSETQ. The CDR3 length is 16 residues. J was trimmed by 2 bases and V by 0 bases; bases with no gene match: 5. The CDR3 reads CASSLDEGGTYNEQFF. The CDR3 DNA reads as TGCGCCAGCAGCTTGGACGAGGGAGGGACCTACAATGAGCAGTTCTTC.